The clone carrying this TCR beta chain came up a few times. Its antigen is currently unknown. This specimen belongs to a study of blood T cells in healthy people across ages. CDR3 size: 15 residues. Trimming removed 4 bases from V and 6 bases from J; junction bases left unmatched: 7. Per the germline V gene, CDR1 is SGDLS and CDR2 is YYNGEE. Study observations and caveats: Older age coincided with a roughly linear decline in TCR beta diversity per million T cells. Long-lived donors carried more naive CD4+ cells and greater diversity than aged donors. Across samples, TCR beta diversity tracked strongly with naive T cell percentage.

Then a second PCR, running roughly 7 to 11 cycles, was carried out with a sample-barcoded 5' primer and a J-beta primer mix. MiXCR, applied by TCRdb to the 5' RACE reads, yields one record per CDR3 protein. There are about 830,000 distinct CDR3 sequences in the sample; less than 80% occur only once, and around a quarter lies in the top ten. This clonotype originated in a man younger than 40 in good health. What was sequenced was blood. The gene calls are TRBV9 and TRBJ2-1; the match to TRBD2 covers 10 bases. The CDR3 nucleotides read TGTGCCAGCAGCCCCAGCGGGGGGGTGGGCAATGAGCAGTTCTTC. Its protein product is CASSPSGGVGNEQFF.